A selection of T cell receptor beta chains follows, all from one sample in a study of blood T cell repertoires in COVID-19. TCRdb's table, derived via immunoSEQ multiplex PCR, lists solely in-frame clones and lacks some. This sample has about 230,000 clones, with about nine tenths found just once. Specimen: peripheral blood. These receptors came from a man over 45 with COVID-19, enrolled during active disease. CDR3s leave out the opening cysteine and the closing phenylalanine or tryptophan.

>TRBJ1-5|TRBV19
ASNRKQLNQPQH
>TRBJ2-1|TRBV4-2
ASSRRLAHYNEQF
>TRBJ1-4|TRBV24-1
ATSDSTGGRQEKLF
>TRBJ1-2|TRBV6-5
ASSKPGVGHYGYT
>TRBJ1-3|TRBV7-3
ASSNTGGPGNTIY
>TRBJ2-5|TRBV5-1
ASSLSRQGETQY
>TRBJ1-1|TRBV2
ASSGDRTNTEAF
>TRBJ2-7|TRBV29-1
SVLKGSSVSEQY
>TRBJ2-1|TRBV5-4
ASSLTGSSYNEQF
>TRBJ2-7|TRBV20-1
SASRAGGSYEQY
>TRBJ2-2|TRBV28
ASSFRLAGAGELF
>TRBJ1-5|TRBV6-6
ASSSRGQAGDQPQH
>TRBJ2-6|TRBV7-6
ASSSPLLSGANVLT
>TRBJ2-2|TRBV28
ASSLGEGASGELF
>TRBJ2-5|TRBV14
ASSSTTAPFIETQY
>TRBJ1-6|TRBV4-1
ASSQGGAGNSPLH
>TRBJ2-5|TRBV7-8
ASSENTGGGGETQY
>TRBJ1-1|TRBV10-3
AISEMRDTEAF
>TRBJ1-5|TRBV19
ASTPRTGGGQPQH
>TRBJ2-5|TRBV6-5
ASRLLTGGEETQY
>TRBJ1-5|TRBV2
ASRESLPDRQH
>TRBJ2-5|TRBV5-4
ASSLARVQETQY
>TRBJ1-5|TRBV29-1
SGGEGHYQPQH
>TRBJ1-4|TRBV9
ASSVATGNNEKLF
>TRBJ2-3|TRBV19
ASYSSGRRNASTDTQY
>TRBJ2-1|TRBV7-2
ASSSRLAGGDNHEQF
>TRBJ2-1|TRBV4-1
ASSQFDRGSVF
>TRBJ1-6|TRBV10-3
ATAQGTSYNSPLH
>TRBJ2-5|TRBV7-8
ASSPGQGEETQY
>TRBJ1-6|TRBV23-1
ASSLRTGSSNSPLH
>TRBJ2-1|TRBV7-9
ASSEGLYNEQF
>TRBJ1-5|TRBV7-9
ASSSEGQPQH
>TRBJ2-2|TRBV29-1
SVEDRAGGIGELF
>TRBJ2-5|TRBV9
ASSVREVGETQY
>TRBJ1-2|TRBV5-4
ASSLGGSAGYT
>TRBJ1-1|TRBV6-1
ASSDVGGGTEAF
>TRBJ1-2|TRBV7-2
ASSHGGRPKGYT
>TRBJ1-2|TRBV28
ASSLVTGGYGYT
>TRBJ1-6|TRBV27
ASSFSSNSPLH
>TRBJ1-2|TRBV6-5
ASSYGQNYGYT
>TRBJ2-7|TRBV5-1
ASRQDSYEQY
>TRBJ2-2|TRBV19
ASSIAGRGGRRELF
>TRBJ1-4|TRBV7-2
ASSLDRGGNEKLF
>TRBJ2-4|TRBV9
ASSPRSLRQGKDKNIQY
>TRBJ2-1|TRBV6-1
ASSEVAYNEQF
>TRBJ1-2|TRBV29-1
SVPQINYGYT
>TRBJ1-2|TRBV10-3
AIRTTGENYGYT
>TRBJ1-1|TRBV19
ASRSGTASRADEAF
>TRBJ1-2|TRBV28
ASTPGQKLHYGYT
>TRBJ2-1|TRBV5-6
ASSLEQGPYNEQF
>TRBJ1-6|TRBV6-6
ASSGQGANPPLH